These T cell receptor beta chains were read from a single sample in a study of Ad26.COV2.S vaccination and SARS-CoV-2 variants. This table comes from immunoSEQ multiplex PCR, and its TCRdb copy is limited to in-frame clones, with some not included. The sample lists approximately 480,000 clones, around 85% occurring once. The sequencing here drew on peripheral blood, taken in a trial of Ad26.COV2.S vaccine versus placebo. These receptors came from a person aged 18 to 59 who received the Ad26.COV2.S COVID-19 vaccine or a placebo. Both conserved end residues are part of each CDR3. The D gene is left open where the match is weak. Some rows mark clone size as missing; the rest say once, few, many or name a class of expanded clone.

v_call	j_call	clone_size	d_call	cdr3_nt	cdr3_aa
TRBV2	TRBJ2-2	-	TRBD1	TGTGCCAGCACCCCGGGACAGGTAGACACCGGGGAGCTGTTTTTT	CASTPGQVDTGELFF
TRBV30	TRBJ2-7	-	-	TGTGCCTGGTCTACCGGGAGCTACGAGCAGTACTTC	CAWSTGSYEQYF
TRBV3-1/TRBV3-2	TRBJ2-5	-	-	TGTGCCCATGGTTTTGTGACTCAAGAGACCCAGTACTTC	CAHGFVTQETQYF
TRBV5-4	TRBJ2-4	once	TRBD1	TGTGCCAGCAGCCCCGGGACAGGTGGCCAGTACTTC	CASSPGTGGQYF
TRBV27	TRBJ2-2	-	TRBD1	TGTGCCAGCAGTCCGGGACAGGGGTCGACCGGGGAGCTGTTTTTT	CASSPGQGSTGELFF
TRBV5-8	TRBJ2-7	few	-	TGTGCCAGCAGCTTCCTAGGGCTCGAGCAGTACTTC	CASSFLGLEQYF
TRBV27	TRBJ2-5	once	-	TGTGCCAGCAGTTCCCTTTTTCGGAACCAAGAGACCCAGTACTTC	CASSSLFRNQETQYF
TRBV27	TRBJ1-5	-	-	TGTGCCAGCAGTTCAGAATTCCTTGGGAGCAATCAGCCCCAGCATTTT	CASSSEFLGSNQPQHF
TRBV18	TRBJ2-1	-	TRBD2	TGTGCCAGCTCACCAACTAGCGGGAGTCAAAATGAGCAGTTCTTC	CASSPTSGSQNEQFF
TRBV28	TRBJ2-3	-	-	TGTGCCAGCAGTTTGGGGACAACGCAGTATTTT	CASSLGTTQYF
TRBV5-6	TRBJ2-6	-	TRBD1	TGTGCCAGCAGCCAACGGACAGGACTGCCTGGGGCCAACGTCCTGACTTTC	CASSQRTGLPGANVLTF
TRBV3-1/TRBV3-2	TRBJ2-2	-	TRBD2	TGTGCCAGCAGCCAAGGACTAGCGGGAGTTGGCGGGGAGCTGTTTTTT	CASSQGLAGVGGELFF
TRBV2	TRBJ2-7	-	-	TGTGCCAGCAGTTTGGGTTACGGGGGCTACGAGCAGTACTTC	CASSLGYGGYEQYF
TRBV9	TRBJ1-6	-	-	TGTGCCAGCAGCGTAGCAGGGGTTCATAATTCACCCCTCCACTTT	CASSVAGVHNSPLHF
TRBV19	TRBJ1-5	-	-	TGTGCCAGTAGTATAGGGCTCATTAGCAATCAGCCCCAGCATTTT	CASSIGLISNQPQHF
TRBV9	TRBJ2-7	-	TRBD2	TGTGCCAGCAGCGTAGGTGGCGGGGGCTCCTACGAGCAGTACTTC	CASSVGGGGSYEQYF
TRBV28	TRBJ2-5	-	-	TGTGCCAGCAGTTTATTAGGGAGTACCCAGTACTTC	CASSLLGSTQYF
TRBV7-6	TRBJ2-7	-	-	TGTGCCAGCAGCTTTATCAGTTCCGAGCAGTACTTC	CASSFISSEQYF
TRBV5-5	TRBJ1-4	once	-	TGTGCCAGCAGCTTGGGGGTACGGGAAAAACTGTTTTTT	CASSLGVREKLFF
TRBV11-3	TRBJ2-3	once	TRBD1	TGTGCCAGCAGCACGCGACAGGGTACGCAGTATTTT	CASSTRQGTQYF
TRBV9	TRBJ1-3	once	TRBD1	TGTGCCAGCAGCGTATACCCTGGGGGACAGGGGACGGGAAACACCATATATTTT	CASSVYPGGQGTGNTIYF
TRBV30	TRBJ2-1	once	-	TGTGCCTGGACCACTAGCTCGTCCTACAATGAGCAGTTCTTC	CAWTTSSSYNEQFF